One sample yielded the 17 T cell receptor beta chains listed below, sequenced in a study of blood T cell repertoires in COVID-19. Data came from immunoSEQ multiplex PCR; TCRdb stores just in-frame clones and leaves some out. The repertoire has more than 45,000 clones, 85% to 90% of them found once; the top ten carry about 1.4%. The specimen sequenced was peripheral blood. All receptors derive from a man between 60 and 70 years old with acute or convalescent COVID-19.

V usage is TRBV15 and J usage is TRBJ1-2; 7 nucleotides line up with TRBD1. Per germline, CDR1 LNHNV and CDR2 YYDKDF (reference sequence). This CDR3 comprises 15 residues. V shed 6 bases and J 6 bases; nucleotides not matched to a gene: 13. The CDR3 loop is CATSKEEGTVDGYTF. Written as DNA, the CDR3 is TGTGCCACCAGTAAGGAGGAGGGGACAGTTGATGGCTACACCTTC.

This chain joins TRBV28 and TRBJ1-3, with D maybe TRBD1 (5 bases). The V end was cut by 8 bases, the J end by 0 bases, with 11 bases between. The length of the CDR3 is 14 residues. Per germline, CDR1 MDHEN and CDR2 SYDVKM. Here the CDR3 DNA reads TGTGCCAGCTCAAACAGGATCTCTGGAAACACCATATATTTT. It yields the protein CASSNRISGNTIYF.

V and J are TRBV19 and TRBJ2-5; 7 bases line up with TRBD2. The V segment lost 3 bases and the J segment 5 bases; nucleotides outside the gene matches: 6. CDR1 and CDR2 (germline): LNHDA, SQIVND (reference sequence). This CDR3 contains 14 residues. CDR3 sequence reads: CASSIRGGEETQYF. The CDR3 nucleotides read TGTGCCAGTAGTATTAGGGGAGGGGAGGAGACCCAGTACTTC.

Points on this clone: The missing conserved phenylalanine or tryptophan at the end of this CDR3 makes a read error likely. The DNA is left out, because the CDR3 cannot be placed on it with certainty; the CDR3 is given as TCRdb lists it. This chain's CDR3 is CASSRTTGI. The J gene is TRBJ1-1, the V gene TRBV23-1; the D call of TRBD1 is as the table states it, not checked on the DNA. TRBV23-1 is identified as an open reading frame with a role that is uncertain. Termini included, the CDR3 measures 9 amino acids.

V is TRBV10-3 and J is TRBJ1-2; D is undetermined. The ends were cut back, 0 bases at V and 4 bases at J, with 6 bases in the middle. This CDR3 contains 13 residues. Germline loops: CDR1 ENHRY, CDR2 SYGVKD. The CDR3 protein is CAISESEIYGYTF. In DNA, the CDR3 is TGTGCCATCAGTGAGTCAGAGATCTATGGCTACACCTTC.

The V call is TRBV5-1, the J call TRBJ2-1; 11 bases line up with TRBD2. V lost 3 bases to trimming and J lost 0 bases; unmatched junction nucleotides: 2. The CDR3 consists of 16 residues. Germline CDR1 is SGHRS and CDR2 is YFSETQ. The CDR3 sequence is CASSWLAGGSYNEQFF. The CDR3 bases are TGCGCCAGCAGCTGGCTAGCGGGAGGCTCCTACAATGAGCAGTTCTTC.

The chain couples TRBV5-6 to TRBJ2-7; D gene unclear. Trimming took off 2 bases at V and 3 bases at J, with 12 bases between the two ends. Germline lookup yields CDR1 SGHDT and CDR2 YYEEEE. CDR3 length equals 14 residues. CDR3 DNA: TGTGCCAGCAGCTTCAACGGTCCAAACTACGAGCAGTACTTC. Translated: CASSFNGPNYEQYF. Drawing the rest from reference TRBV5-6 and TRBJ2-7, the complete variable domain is DAGVTQSPTHLIKTRGQQVTLRCSPKSGHDTVSWYQQALGQGPQFIFQYYEEEERQRGNFPDRFSGHQFPNYSSELNVNALLLGDSALYLCASSFNGPNYEQYFGPGTRLTVT.

The CDR3 bases are TGTGCCAGCAGCCAATTAGTTGACTACAATGAGCAGTTCTTC. It specifies CASSQLVDYNEQFF. The rearrangement uses TRBV3-1 (or the pseudogene TRBV3-2) and TRBJ2-1; no clear D gene. V was pared by 2 bases and J by 3 bases, with 8 bases between. The CDR3 runs 14 residues. Germline CDR1 is LGHDT and CDR2 is YNNKEL (reference sequence).

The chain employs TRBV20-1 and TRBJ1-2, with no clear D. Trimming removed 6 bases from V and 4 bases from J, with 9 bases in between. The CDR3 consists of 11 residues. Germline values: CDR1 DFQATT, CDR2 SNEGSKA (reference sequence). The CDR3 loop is CSAKSSYGYTF. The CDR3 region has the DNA TGCAGTGCAAAATCCAGCTATGGCTACACCTTC.

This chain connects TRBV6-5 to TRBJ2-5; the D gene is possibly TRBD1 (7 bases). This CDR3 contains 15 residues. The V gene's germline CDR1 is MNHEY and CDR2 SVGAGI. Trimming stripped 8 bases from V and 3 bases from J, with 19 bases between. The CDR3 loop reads CASSRAGGIEETQYF. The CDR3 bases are TGTGCCAGCTCGAGGGCAGGGGGGATAGAAGAGACCCAGTACTTC.

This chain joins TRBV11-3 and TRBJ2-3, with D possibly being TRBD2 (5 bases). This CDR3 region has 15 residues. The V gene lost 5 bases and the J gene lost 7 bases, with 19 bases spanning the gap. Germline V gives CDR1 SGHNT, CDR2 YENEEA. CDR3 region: CASSPLAGLGHTQYF. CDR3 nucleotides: TGTGCCAGCAGCCCTCTCGCCGGACTCGGTCATACGCAGTATTTT.

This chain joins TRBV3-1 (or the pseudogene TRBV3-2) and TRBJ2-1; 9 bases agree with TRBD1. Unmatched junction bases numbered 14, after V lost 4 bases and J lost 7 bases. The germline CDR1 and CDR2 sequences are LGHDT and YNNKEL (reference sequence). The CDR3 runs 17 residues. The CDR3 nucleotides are TGTGCCAGCAGCCCTCCTTCCGGGACAGGGATCCGAAATGAGCAGTTCTTC. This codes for CASSPPSGTGIRNEQFF.

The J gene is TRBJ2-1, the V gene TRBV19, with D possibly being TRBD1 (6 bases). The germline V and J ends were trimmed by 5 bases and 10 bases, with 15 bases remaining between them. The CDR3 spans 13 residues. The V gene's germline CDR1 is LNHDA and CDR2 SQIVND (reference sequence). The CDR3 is CASSSTGGGEQFF. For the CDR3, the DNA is TGTGCCAGTAGTTCTACAGGTGGGGGCGAGCAGTTCTTC.

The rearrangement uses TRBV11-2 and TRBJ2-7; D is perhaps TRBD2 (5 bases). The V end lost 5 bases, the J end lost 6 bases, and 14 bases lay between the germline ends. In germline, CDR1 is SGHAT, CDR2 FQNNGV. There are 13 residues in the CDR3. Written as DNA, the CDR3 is TGTGCCAGCAGCCCGAACCAAGGAGGCGAGCAGTACTTC. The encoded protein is CASSPNQGGEQYF.

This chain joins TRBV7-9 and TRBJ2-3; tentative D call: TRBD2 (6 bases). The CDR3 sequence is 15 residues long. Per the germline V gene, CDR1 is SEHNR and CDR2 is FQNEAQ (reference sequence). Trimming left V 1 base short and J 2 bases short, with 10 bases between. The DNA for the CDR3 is TGTGCCAGCAGCTTAGGTAGCGGAAACACAGATACGCAGTATTTT. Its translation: CASSLGSGNTDTQYF.

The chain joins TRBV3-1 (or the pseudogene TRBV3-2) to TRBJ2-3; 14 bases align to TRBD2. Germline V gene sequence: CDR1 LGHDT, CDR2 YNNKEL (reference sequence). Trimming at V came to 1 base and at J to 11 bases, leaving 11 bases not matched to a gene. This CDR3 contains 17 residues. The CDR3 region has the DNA TGTGCCAGCAGCCAAGGACTAGCGGGAGGGCCGGGGCTTAAGCAGTATTTT. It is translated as CASSQGLAGGPGLKQYF.

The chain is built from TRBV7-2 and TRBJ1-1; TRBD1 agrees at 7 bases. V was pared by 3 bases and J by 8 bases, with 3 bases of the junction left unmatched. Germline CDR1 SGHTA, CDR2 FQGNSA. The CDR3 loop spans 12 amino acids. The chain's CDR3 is CASSFGQVEAFF. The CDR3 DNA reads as TGTGCCAGCAGCTTCGGACAGGTCGAAGCTTTCTTT.